This TCR beta chain was captured in a study of T cells in narcolepsy. Study-wide points: No autoreactive T cell clone sequences appeared in some memory CD4+ repertoires.

Clones were sequenced by immunoSEQ multiplex PCR, and TCRdb holds only the in-frame ones, with some missing. Seen here are about 27,000 clones, almost 85% observed once, and the top ten hold approximately 1.4%. In its sample, this clone was seen a few times. The target antigen is unknown. The TCR comes from a human donor with narcolepsy. The source material was CD45RA- memory CD4+ T cells from PBMCs.

Here the CDR3 DNA reads TGTGCCAGCAGCTTGGATTATTTGGGGACTGAAGCTTTCTTT. Protein product: CASSLDYLGTEAFF. The chain carries TRBV5-4 and TRBJ1-1; D gene uncertain. CDR1 is SGHNT and CDR2 is YYREEE in the germline V gene (reference sequence). The CDR3 contains 14 residues. V was pared by 0 bases and J by 5 bases, with 11 bases between.